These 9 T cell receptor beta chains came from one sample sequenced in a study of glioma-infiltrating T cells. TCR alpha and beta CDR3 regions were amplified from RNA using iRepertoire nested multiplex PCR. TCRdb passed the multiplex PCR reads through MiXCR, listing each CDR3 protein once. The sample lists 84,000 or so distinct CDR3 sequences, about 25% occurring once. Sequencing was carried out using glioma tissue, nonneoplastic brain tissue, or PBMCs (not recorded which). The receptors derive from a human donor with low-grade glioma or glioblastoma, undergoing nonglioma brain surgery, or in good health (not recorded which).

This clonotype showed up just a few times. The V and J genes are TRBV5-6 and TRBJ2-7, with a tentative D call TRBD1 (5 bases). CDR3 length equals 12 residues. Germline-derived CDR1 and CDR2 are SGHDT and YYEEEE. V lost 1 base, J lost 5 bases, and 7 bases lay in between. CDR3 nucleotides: TGTGCCAGCAGCTTGATCAGGGACGAGCAGTACTTC. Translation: CASSLIRDEQYF.

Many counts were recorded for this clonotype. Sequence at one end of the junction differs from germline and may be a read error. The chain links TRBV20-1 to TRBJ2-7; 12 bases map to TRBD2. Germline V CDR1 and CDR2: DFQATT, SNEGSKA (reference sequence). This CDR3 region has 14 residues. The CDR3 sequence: CSARGPSGRGEQYF. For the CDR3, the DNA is TGCAGTGCAAGAGGGCCTAGCGGGAGGGGCGAGCAGTACTTC.

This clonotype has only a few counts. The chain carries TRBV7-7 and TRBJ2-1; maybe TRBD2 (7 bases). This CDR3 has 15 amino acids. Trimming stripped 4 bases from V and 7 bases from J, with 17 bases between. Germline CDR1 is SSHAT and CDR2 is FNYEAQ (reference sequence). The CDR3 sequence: CASSSKAGAINEQFF. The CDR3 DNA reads TGTGCCAGCAGCTCTAAGGCGGGGGCCATAAATGAGCAGTTCTTC.

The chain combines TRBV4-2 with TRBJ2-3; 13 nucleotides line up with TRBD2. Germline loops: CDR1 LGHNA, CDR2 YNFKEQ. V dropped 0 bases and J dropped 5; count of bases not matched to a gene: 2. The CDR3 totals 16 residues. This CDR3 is CASSQETSGGGDTQYF. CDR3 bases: TGTGCCAGCAGCCAAGAAACTAGCGGGGGGGGAGATACGCAGTATTTT.

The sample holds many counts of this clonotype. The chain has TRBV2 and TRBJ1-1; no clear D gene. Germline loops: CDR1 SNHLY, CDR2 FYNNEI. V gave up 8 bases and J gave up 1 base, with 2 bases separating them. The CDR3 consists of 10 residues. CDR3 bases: TGTGCCAGCGGGAACACTGAAGCTTTCTTT. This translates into CASGNTEAFF.

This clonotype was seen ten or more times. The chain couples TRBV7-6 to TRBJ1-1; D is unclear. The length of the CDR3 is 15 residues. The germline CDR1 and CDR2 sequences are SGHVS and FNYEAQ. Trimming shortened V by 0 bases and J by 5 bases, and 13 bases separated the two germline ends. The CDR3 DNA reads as TGTGCCAGCAGCTTAGCGCCTAGCTACGAGACTGAAGCTTTCTTT. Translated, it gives CASSLAPSYETEAFF.

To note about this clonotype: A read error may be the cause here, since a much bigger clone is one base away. In DNA form, the CDR3 reads TGTGCCAGCAGCCCAATAGCTGGAAACACCATATATTTT. Its protein is CASSPIAGNTIYF. J is TRBJ1-3 and V is TRBV7-2; D remains unclear. CDR3 length: 13 amino acids. V was cut by 5 bases and J by 2 bases, with 7 bases left in between. The germline V gene has CDR1 SGHTA and CDR2 FQGNSA.

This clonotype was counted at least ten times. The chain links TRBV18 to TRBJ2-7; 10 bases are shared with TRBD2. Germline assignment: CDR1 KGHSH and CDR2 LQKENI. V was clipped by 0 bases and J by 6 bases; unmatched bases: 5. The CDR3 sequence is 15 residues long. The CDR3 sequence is CASSPPSGRNIEQYF. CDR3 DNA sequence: TGTGCCAGCTCACCACCTAGCGGGAGGAATATCGAGCAGTACTTC.

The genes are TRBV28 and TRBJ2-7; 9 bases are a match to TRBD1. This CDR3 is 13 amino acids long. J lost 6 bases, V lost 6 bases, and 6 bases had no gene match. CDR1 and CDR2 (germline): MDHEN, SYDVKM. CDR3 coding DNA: TGTGCCAGCAGGTCACAGGGGGCGGGCGAGCAGTACTTC. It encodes CASRSQGAGEQYF.